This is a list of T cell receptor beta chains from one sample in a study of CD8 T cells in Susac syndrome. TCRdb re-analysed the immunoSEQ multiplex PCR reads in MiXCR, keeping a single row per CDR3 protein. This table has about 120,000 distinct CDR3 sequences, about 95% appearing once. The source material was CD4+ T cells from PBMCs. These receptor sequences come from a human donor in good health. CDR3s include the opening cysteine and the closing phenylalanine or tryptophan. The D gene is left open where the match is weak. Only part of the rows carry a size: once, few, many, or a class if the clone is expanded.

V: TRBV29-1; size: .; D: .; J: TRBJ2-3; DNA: TGCAGCTTCACTAATTTCCGGGCCTCTATCGATACGCAGTATTTT; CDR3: CSFTNFRASIDTQYF
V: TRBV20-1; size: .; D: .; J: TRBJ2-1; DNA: TGCAGTGCTCCGAAGGAGTACAATGAGCAGTTCTTC; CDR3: CSAPKEYNEQFF
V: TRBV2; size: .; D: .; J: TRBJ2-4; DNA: TGTGCCAGCAGTGGTCGACAGATGAAAAACATTCAGTACTTC; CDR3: CASSGRQMKNIQYF
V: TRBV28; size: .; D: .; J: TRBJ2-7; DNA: TGTGCCAGCAGTACCCAACTACCTTTGTCCTCCTACGAGCAGTACTTC; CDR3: CASSTQLPLSSYEQYF
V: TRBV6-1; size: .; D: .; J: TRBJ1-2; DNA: TGTGCCAGCAGTGAAACTTCCAACTATGGCTACACCTTC; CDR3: CASSETSNYGYTF
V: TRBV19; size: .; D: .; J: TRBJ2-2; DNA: TGTGCCAGTAGTTCGCGTACCGGGGAGCTGTTTTTT; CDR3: CASSSRTGELFF
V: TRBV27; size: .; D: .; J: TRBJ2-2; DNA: TGTGCCAGCAGTTTACGGAGGGCCGTCATCGGGGAGCTTTTTTTT; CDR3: CASSLRRAVIGELFF
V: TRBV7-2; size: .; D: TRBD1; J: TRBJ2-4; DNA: TGTGCCAGCAGCCCAGACAGGGGCATCGGGTACATTCAGTACTTC; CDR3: CASSPDRGIGYIQYF
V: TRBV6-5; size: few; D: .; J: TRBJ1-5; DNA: TGTGCCAGCAGTTACTCGTTTGCCAATCAGCCCCAGCATTTT; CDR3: CASSYSFANQPQHF
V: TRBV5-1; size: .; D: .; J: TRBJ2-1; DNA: TGCGCCAGCAGCCCGGCCGGGATCGGTTACAATGAGCAGTTCTTC; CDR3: CASSPAGIGYNEQFF
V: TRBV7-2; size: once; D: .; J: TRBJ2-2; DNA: TGTGCCAGCAGCCCGTGGGCGGACCCTGGGACCGGGGAGCTGTTTTTT; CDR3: CASSPWADPGTGELFF
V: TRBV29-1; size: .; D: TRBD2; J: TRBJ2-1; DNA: TGCAGCGTTGGGGGGAGGGCCAGCAACAATGAGCAGTTCTTC; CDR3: CSVGGRASNNEQFF
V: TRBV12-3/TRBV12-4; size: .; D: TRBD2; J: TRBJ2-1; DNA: TGTGCCAGCAGTCCGGGGATTAGCGCGGGAGGCCCTTACAATGAGCAGTTCTTC; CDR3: CASSPGISAGGPYNEQFF
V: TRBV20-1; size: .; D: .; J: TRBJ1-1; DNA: TGCAGTGCTAGAGAGGGCCATCGGATGAACACTGAAGCTTTCTTT; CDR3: CSAREGHRMNTEAFF
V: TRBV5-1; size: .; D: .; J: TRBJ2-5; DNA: TGCGCCAGCAGCTTGGAGGCAGGGCAAGAGACCCAGTACTTC; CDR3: CASSLEAGQETQYF
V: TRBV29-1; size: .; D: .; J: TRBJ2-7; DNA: TGCAGCCCGCGGGGTTCCTACGAGCAGTACTTC; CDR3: CSPRGSYEQYF
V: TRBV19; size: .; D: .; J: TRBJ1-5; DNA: TGTGCCAGTAGTCCCCTGGGGGACCAGCCCCAGCATTTT; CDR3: CASSPLGDQPQHF
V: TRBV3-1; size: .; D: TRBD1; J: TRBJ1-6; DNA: TGTGCCAGCAGCCGTTACAGGGGATCGAATTCACCCCTCCACTTT; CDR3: CASSRYRGSNSPLHF
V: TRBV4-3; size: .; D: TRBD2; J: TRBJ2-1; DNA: TGCGCCAGCAGCCAACTAGCGGGAGCCGACAATGAGCAGTTCTTC; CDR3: CASSQLAGADNEQFF
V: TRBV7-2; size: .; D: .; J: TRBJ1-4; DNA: TGTGCCAGCAGTTCGACCGGGACGGCAAATGAAAAACTGTTTTTT; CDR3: CASSSTGTANEKLFF
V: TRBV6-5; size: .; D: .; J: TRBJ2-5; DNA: .; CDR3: CASSSSPRTGAGETQYF
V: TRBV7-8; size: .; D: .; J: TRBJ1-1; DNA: TGTGCCAGCAGCTTAGTGGGGAGGGACACTGAAGCTTTCTTT; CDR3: CASSLVGRDTEAFF
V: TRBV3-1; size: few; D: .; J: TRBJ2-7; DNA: TGTGCCAGCAGCCAAGAGGGCAGTTCCTACGAGCAGTACTTC; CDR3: CASSQEGSSYEQYF
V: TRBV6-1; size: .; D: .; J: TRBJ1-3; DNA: TGTGCCAGCAGCCTGACAGGAGACGTGACTGGAAACACCATATATTTT; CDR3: CASSLTGDVTGNTIYF
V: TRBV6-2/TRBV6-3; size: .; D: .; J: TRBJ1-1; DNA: TGTGCCAGCAGTTACCCCGGACTGGAAGCTTTCTTT; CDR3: CASSYPGLEAFF